What follows are 4 T cell receptor beta chains derived from one specimen sequenced in a study of T-cell memory formation after mild COVID-19. TCRdb analysed the 5' RACE reads with MiXCR anew, one entry per CDR3 protein. Of approximately 260,000 distinct CDR3 sequences in the sample, about 20% were seen once. Sequencing was carried out using PBMCs or a T cell subset sorted from them (not recorded which). The receptors come from a young man who had mild COVID-19 (a few samples of this study predate the infection). Cell type and time point are not known.

This clonotype was counted between two and nine times. CDR3 amino acids: CASSLEDRPGYNEQFF. CDR3 in DNA: TGTGCCAGCAGCTTAGAAGACAGGCCCGGCTACAATGAGCAGTTCTTC. This chain joins TRBV7-2 and TRBJ2-1; perhaps TRBD1 as D (6 bases). The CDR3 spans 16 residues. The V end was cut by 1 base, the J end by 3 bases, with 13 bases between. CDR1 is SGHTA and CDR2 is FQGNSA in the germline V gene.

The V and J genes are TRBV4-3 and TRBJ2-3; D uncertain. V shed 0 bases and J shed 11 bases, with 12 bases lying between them. Germline CDR1 LGHNA, CDR2 YSLEER. The CDR3 spans 13 residues. In nucleotides, the CDR3 is TGCGCCAGCAGCCAAGAGGCAGGCGCACAGCAGTATTTT. It is translated as CASSQEAGAQQYF.

At least ten counts were recorded for this clonotype. The rearrangement uses TRBV20-1 and TRBJ2-5, with 8 bases lining up with TRBD2. The CDR3 sequence is 14 residues long. Trimming removed 3 bases from V and 3 bases from J; junction bases left unmatched: 6. The germline V gene encodes CDR1 DFQATT and CDR2 SNEGSKA (reference sequence). Written as DNA, the CDR3 is TGCAGTGCTAGGCAAGCACTAGCGGAAGAGACCCAGTACTTC. Encoded protein: CSARQALAEETQYF.

The chain carries TRBV7-2 and TRBJ2-5; no firm D call. The germline CDR1 and CDR2 sequences are SGHTA and FQGNSA. V gave up 1 base and J gave up 0 bases, with 15 bases separating them. There are 17 residues in the CDR3. The CDR3 DNA reads as TGTGCCAGCAGCTTAGATTATCCGGTAGTGTACCAAGAGACCCAGTACTTC. It specifies CASSLDYPVVYQETQYF.